What follows is one T cell receptor (beta chain) and its context. In the authors' workflow: It was from reference gene primer amplification that nucleated cell counts were estimated. Measured with immunoSEQ multiplex PCR; TCRdb has only the in-frame clones, and not every one. D and trimming were read from the DNA, whereas the V and J calls and clone size are those reported in that table. The sample contains over 95,000 clones, roughly 90% of which appear only once. Germline CDR1 reads SGHTS; CDR2 reads YDEGEE. This CDR3 region has 15 residues. V lost 0 bases and J lost 5, with 13 bases in between. These data originate in a study of blood T cell repertoires in COVID-19. Study information: Researchers got acute and convalescent COVID-19 samples from the United States, Italy and Spain. The analysed material was cDNA or gDNA that came from T cells, B-cell-depleted T cells, or PBMCs.

The specimen was peripheral blood. This clonotype originated in a human donor with acute or convalescent COVID-19. The donor label of this sample is uncertain. The chain uses TRBV5-8 and TRBJ2-3; TRBD1 might be the D (5 bases). The CDR3 DNA is TGTGCCAGCAGCTTGGAGGGGATTCTCGGAGATACGCAGTATTTT. Translated: CASSLEGILGDTQYF.